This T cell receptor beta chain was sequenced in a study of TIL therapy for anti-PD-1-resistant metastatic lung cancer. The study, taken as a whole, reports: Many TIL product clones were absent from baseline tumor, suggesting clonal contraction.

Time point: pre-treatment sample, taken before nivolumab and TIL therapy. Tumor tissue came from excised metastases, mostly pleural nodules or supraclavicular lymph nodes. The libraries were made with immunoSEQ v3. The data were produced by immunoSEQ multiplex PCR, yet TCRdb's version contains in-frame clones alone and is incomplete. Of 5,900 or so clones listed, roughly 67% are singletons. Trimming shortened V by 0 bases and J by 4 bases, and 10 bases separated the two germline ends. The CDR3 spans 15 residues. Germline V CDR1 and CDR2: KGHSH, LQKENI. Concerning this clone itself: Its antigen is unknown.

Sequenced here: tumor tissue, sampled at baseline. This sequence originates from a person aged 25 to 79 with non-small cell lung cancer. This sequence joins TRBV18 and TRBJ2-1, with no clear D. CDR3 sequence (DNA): TGTGCCAGCTCACCACCTCCTCCACGGTACAATGAGCAGTTCTTC. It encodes CASSPPPPRYNEQFF.